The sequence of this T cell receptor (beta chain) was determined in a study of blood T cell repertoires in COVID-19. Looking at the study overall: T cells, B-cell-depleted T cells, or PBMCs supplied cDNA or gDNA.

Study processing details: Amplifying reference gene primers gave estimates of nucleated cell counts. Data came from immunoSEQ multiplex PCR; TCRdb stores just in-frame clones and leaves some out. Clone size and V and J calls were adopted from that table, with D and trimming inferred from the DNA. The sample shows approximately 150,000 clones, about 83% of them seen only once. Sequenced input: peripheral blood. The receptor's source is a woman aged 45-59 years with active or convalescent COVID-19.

In DNA form, the CDR3 reads TGTGCCAGCAGTTTATCCAGACAGGGTTATTCACCCCTCCACTTT. Translating it yields CASSLSRQGYSPLHF. This chain connects TRBV27 to TRBJ1-6; TRBD1 matches at 7 bases. The CDR3 extends over 15 amino acids. V gave up 0 bases and J gave up 8 bases; unmatched junction bases: 4. Germline V gene sequence: CDR1 MNHEY, CDR2 SMNVEV (reference sequence).